What follows describes a single T cell receptor beta chain. The sample originates from a study of long-term antiretroviral therapy in people with HIV. This CDR3 comprises 15 residues. The germline V gene encodes CDR1 WSHSY and CDR2 SAAADI. Trimming left V 7 bases short and J 7 bases short, with 20 bases between. Researchers report immunoSEQ v3.0 was run at survey level. Only in-frame clones appear in the TCRdb table, and some are missing; sequencing was by immunoSEQ multiplex PCR. In the table there are about 32,000 clones, roughly 94% of which are singletons. This clonotype was sampled from a woman in her forties or fifties with HIV. V and J are TRBV10-2 and TRBJ1-5; D ambiguous. The material sequenced was unsorted PBMCs, taken 4.1 years after starting antiretroviral therapy. The CDR3 nucleotides read TGCGCCAGCATTCCCCGTCGTCTCCAGGCACAGCCCCAGCATTTT. It is translated as CASIPRRLQAQPQHF.